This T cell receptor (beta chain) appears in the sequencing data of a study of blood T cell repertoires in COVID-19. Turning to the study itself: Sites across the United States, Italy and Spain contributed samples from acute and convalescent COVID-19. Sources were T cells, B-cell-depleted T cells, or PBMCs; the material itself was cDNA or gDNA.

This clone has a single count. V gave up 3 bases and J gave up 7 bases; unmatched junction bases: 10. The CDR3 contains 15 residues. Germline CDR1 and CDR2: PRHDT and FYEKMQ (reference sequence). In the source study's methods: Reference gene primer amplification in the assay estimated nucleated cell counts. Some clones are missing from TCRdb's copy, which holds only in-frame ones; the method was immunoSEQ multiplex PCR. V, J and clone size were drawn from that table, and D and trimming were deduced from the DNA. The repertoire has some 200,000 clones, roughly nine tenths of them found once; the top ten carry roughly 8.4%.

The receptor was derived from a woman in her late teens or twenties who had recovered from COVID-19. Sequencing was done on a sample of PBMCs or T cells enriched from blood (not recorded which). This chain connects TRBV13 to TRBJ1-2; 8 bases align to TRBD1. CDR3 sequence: CASSFGPPGGRGYTF. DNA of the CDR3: TGTGCCAGCAGCTTCGGCCCGCCAGGGGGCCGTGGCTACACCTTC.